Described below is a single T cell receptor (beta chain) sequence and its context. Per the authors' pipeline: Amplified reference gene primers provided the basis for estimating nucleated cell counts. Clones were sequenced by immunoSEQ multiplex PCR, and TCRdb holds only the in-frame ones, with some missing. The V and J calls and clone size were taken over from that table, and D and trimming were inferred from the DNA. In the table there are 80,000 or so clones, approximately 86% of which are singletons. These data originate in a study of blood T cell repertoires in COVID-19. Study summary: Specimens from acute and convalescent COVID-19 originated in the United States, Italy and Spain.

This CDR3 is built from 12 residues. The V and J ends lost 0 bases and 3 bases respectively, with 3 bases between them. The TCR was taken from a human donor in a cohort sampled during active COVID-19. Sequenced material: peripheral blood. V and J are TRBV12-3 or TRBV12-4 and TRBJ2-7, with no clear D. This CDR3 reads CASSLANYEQYF. In DNA, the CDR3 is TGTGCCAGCAGTTTAGCTAACTACGAGCAGTACTTC.